This TCR beta chain was found in a study of CD8 T cells in ankylosing spondylitis. Findings and limits, study-wide: Ankylosing spondylitis blood appeared to be characterized by a TCR beta motif of several highly homologous variants.

The sample holds many counts of this clonotype. Its antigen is unknown. TCRdb ran MiXCR on the 5' RACE reads and lists one entry per CDR3 protein. The sample has more than 650,000 distinct CDR3 sequences, 10% to 15% seen once. V was pared by 4 bases and J by 4 bases, with 6 bases between. Germline CDR1 SGHTA, CDR2 FQGNSA. The CDR3 covers 12 residues. The J gene is TRBJ2-3, the V gene TRBV7-2; D is undetermined. The sequenced sample was blood, either unsorted or a sorted T cell fraction (not recorded which). This clonotype originated in a male donor with ankylosing spondylitis. CDR3 nucleotides: TGTGCCAGCAGCTCCCCGGCAGATACGCAGTATTTT. Its protein is CASSSPADTQYF.